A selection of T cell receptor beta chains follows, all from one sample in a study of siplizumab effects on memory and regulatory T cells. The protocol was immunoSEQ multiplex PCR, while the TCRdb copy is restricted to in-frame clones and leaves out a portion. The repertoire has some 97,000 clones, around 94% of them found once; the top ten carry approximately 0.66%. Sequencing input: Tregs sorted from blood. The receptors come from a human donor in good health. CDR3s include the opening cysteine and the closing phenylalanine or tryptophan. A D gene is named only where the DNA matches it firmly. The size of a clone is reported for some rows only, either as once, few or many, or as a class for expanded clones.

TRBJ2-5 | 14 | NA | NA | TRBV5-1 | TGCGCCAGCAGCTCGACAGGTAGTCCAGAGACCCAGTACTTC | CASSSTGSPETQYF
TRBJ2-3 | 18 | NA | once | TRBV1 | TGCACCAGCAGCCAACTCACTCTCCTAGCGGGAGAGTCGGATACGCAGTATTTT | CTSSQLTLLAGESDTQYF
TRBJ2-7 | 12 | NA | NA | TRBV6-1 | TGTGCCCACTCCCAAGCAGCCTACGAGCAGTACTTC | CAHSQAAYEQYF
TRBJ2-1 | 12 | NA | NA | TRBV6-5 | TGTGCCAGCAGTATCAGGACCGGCGAGCAGTTCTTC | CASSIRTGEQFF
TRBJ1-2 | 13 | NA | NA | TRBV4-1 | TGCGCCAGCAGCCCAGCAGGAATCTATGGCTACACCTTC | CASSPAGIYGYTF
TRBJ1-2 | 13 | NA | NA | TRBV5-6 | TGTGCCAGCAGCTGGGCTGGGGGTTATGGCTACACCTTC | CASSWAGGYGYTF
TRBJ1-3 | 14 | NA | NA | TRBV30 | TGTGCCTGGAGTGTACGGGTTTCTGGAAACACCATATATTTT | CAWSVRVSGNTIYF
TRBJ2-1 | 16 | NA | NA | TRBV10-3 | TGTGCCATCAGTGAGGGTATGGGAGATTTACACAATGAGCAGTTCTTC | CAISEGMGDLHNEQFF
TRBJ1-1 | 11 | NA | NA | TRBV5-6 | TGTGCCAGCAGCCAGGGGACTGAAGCTTTCTTT | CASSQGTEAFF
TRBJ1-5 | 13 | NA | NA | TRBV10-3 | TGTGCCATCAGCGAGAAACACAATCAGCCCCAGCATTTT | CAISEKHNQPQHF
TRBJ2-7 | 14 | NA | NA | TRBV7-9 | TGTGCCAGCAGCCCCGGCGGGAAGCCCTACGAGCAGTACTTC | CASSPGGKPYEQYF
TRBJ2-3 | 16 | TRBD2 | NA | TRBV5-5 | TGTGCCAGCAGCTTGCTAGCGGGAGCGGACACAGATACGCAGTATTTT | CASSLLAGADTDTQYF